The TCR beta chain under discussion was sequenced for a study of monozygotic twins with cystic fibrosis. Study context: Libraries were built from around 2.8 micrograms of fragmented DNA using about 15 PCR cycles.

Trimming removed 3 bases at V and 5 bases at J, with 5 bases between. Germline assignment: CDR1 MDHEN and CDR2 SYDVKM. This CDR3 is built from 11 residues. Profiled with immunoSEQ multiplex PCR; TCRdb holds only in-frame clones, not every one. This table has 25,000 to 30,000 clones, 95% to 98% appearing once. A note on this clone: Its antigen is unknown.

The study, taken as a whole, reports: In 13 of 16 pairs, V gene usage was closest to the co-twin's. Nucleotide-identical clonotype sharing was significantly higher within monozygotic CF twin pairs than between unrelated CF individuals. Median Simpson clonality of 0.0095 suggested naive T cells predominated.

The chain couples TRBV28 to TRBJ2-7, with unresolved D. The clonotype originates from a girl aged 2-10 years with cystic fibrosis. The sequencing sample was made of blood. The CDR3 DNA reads TGTGCCAGCAGTTTTCCGGACGAGCAGTACTTC. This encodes CASSFPDEQYF.